This T cell receptor beta chain was sequenced for a study of glioma-infiltrating T cells after dendritic cell vaccination. On this clone: Its target is not known.

The primer mix had 60 V beta and 13 J beta primers. Sequenced by immunoSEQ multiplex PCR; TCRdb stores in-frame clones only, minus some. The sample carries about 76,000 clones, roughly 87% recorded once. Time point of the sample: after dendritic cell vaccination, including at tumor progression/relapse. Points from the study as a whole: Only a small number of patients had complete blood and tumor samples. TCR clonality showed no direct relationship with survival.

The CDR3 runs 17 residues. Per germline, CDR1 LGHNT and CDR2 FRNRAP. The J segment lost 7 bases and the V segment lost 5 bases, leaving 16 bases of the junction unmatched. The input for sequencing was blood, taken after dendritic cell vaccination. This chain uses TRBV12-5 with TRBJ2-2; 7 bases agree with TRBD1. This clonotype was sampled from a human donor with glioblastoma. The CDR3 is CASGRTGTEGFIGELFF. Written as DNA, the CDR3 is TGTGCTAGTGGTCGCACCGGGACAGAGGGTTTTATCGGGGAGCTGTTTTTT. The whole variable domain, remainder taken from reference TRBV12-5 and TRBJ2-2, is DARVTQTPRHKVTEMGQEVTMRCQPILGHNTVFWYRQTMMQGLELLAYFRNRAPLDDSGMPKDRFSAEMPDATLATLKIQPSEPRDSAVYFCASGRTGTEGFIGELFFGEGSRLTVL.